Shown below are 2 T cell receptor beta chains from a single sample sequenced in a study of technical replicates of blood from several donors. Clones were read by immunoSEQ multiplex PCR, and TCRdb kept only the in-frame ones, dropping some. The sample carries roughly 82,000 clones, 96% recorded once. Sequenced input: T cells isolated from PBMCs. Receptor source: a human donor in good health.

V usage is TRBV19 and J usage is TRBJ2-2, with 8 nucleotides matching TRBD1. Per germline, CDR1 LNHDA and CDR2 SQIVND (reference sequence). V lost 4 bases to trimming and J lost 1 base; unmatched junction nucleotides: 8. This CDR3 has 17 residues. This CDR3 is CASSRGTGLQNTGELFF. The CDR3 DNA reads TGTGCCAGTAGTAGGGGGACAGGCCTTCAGAACACCGGGGAGCTGTTTTTT.

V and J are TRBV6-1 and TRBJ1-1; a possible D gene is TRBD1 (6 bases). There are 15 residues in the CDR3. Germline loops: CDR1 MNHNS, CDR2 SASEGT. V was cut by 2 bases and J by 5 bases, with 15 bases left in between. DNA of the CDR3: TGTGCCAGCAGTGAACAGGGGAGTTTTGTGACTGAAGCTTTCTTT. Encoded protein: CASSEQGSFVTEAFF.